The next 28 T cell receptor beta chains were all read from a single sample in a study of T cell responses to AZD1222 COVID-19 vaccine. Assay used: immunoSEQ multiplex PCR; TCRdb lists only in-frame clones, some missing. Of more than 100,000 clones listed, around 93% were seen once; the top ten hold roughly 13%. The sequencing used peripheral blood, collected on day 0 of AZD1222 vaccination. Receptors originate from an adult in good health.

The gene calls are TRBV4-2 and TRBJ1-5; D remains unclear. V lost 1 base, J lost 4 bases, and 8 bases lay in between. The CDR3 has 14 residues. Germline CDR1 is LGHNA and CDR2 is YNFKEQ. The CDR3 loop is CASSQVGGNQPQHF. CDR3 in DNA: TGTGCCAGCAGCCAAGTAGGCGGTAATCAGCCCCAGCATTTT.

The chain is built from TRBV29-1 and TRBJ1-2; D remains unclear. The CDR3 is made up of 12 amino acids. From germline, CDR1 is SQVTM and CDR2 ANQGSEA. V was clipped by 7 bases and J by 2 bases, with 11 bases between them. CDR3 in DNA: TGCAGCGCCGAATCCGAAAACTATGGCTACACCTTC. Protein sequence: CSAESENYGYTF. The full variable domain, completed using reference TRBV29-1 and TRBJ1-2, is SAVISQKPSRDICQRGTSLTIQCQVDSQVTMMFWYRQQPGQSLTLIATANQGSEATYESGFVIDKFPISRPNLTFSTLTVSNMSPEDSSIYLCSAESENYGYTFGSGTRLTVV.

The chain recombines TRBV6-1 with TRBJ1-1; D is uncertain. Germline CDR1 is MNHNS and CDR2 is SASEGT. Trimming removed 3 bases at V and 7 bases at J, with 15 bases between. The CDR3 loop spans 14 amino acids. The DNA for the CDR3 is TGTGCCAGCAGTGAGATTCCGGGCCACGATGAAGCTTTCTTT. It encodes CASSEIPGHDEAFF.

The chain recombines TRBV19 with TRBJ1-5, with 10 positions matching TRBD1. The CDR3 length is 16 residues. With V trimmed by 5 bases and J by 7 bases, 11 bases remained unmatched. Germline V gene lookup returns CDR1 LNHDA and CDR2 SQIVND (reference sequence). In DNA, the CDR3 is TGTGCCAGTAGTCATGGGGACAGGGGAAGTGGACAGCCCCAGCATTTT. Its protein product is CASSHGDRGSGQPQHF.

The rearrangement joins TRBV20-1 to TRBJ1-1; D not certain. The germline CDR1 and CDR2 sequences are DFQATT and SNEGSKA (reference sequence). The CDR3 runs 11 residues. V was cut by 6 bases and J by 10 bases, with 15 bases left in between. Here the CDR3 reads CSASGRGTAFF. Here the CDR3 DNA reads TGCAGTGCGAGCGGTCGGGGTACAGCTTTCTTT.

The rearrangement uses TRBV7-2 and TRBJ1-5; 7 nucleotides match TRBD1. V gave up 5 bases and J gave up 1 base; unmatched junction bases: 8. This CDR3 is built from 16 residues. Looked up from germline, CDR1 is SGHTA and CDR2 is FQGNSA. CDR3 sequence: CASSTNRGWSNQPQHF. CDR3 in DNA: TGTGCCAGCAGCACAAACAGGGGTTGGAGCAATCAGCCCCAGCATTTT.

V gene TRBV4-1 combines with J gene TRBJ1-5; perhaps TRBD1 as D (6 bases). With 2 bases removed from V and 10 bases from J, the gap between germline ends came to 15 bases. The CDR3 contains 14 residues. Germline CDR1 and CDR2: MGHRA and YSYEKL. The CDR3 DNA follows: TGCGCCAGCAGCCAAAAACAGGGCTCTGATCCCCAGCATTTT. Translation gives CASSQKQGSDPQHF.

DNA of the CDR3: TGTGCCAGCAAGCAGGGGGGGAACACTGAAGCTTTCTTT. Amino acid sequence: CASKQGGNTEAFF. The chain combines TRBV7-9 with TRBJ1-1; 7 nucleotides align to TRBD1. This CDR3 is 13 amino acids long. Germline V CDR1 and CDR2: SEHNR, FQNEAQ (reference sequence). Trimming cost V 7 bases and J 1 base; bases outside gene matches: 3.

The chain is built from TRBV14 and TRBJ1-2, with D tentatively TRBD1 (5 bases). CDR1 is SGHDN, CDR2 FVKESK, per germline. Trimming took off 0 bases at V and 2 bases at J, with 10 bases between the two ends. The CDR3 sequence is 15 residues long. In DNA, the CDR3 is TGTGCCAGCAGCCAAGACCAGGGACCCAACTATGGCTACACCTTC. It encodes CASSQDQGPNYGYTF.

This chain joins TRBV19 and TRBJ2-1; TRBD1 matches at 8 bases. Germline values: CDR1 LNHDA, CDR2 SQIVND (reference sequence). The CDR3 covers 17 residues. The J segment lost 3 bases and the V segment lost 2 bases, leaving 9 bases of the junction unmatched. DNA of the CDR3: TGTGCCAGTAGTATAAATGGGCAGGGGGCCTTCTACAATGAGCAGTTCTTC. This sequence encodes CASSINGQGAFYNEQFF.

The sample holds one count of this clone. V usage is TRBV4-1 and J usage is TRBJ1-2; D uncertain. Germline values: CDR1 MGHRA, CDR2 YSYEKL. This CDR3 region has 16 residues. Trimming shortened V by 0 bases and J by 2 bases, and 13 bases separated the two germline ends. The CDR3 loop reads CASSQDQPRANYGYTF. For the CDR3, the DNA is TGCGCCAGCAGCCAAGATCAACCCCGGGCCAACTATGGCTACACCTTC.

This CDR3 is CSVDHGMNTEAFF. The CDR3 coding sequence is TGCAGCGTTGACCACGGAATGAACACTGAAGCTTTCTTT. V is TRBV29-1 and J is TRBJ1-1, with D uncertain. Trimming stripped 3 bases from V and 0 bases from J, with 8 bases between. Germline CDR1 and CDR2: SQVTM and ANQGSEA. This CDR3 region has 13 residues.

V gene TRBV13 combines with J gene TRBJ1-6; 10 bases line up with TRBD1. V shed 3 bases, J shed 10 bases, and the junction held 9 bases outside the gene matches. Per the germline V gene, CDR1 is PRHDT and CDR2 is FYEKMQ (reference sequence). CDR3 length equals 16 residues. In DNA form, the CDR3 reads TGTGCCAGCAGCTTTAGGGGGACAGGGGTGGGATCACCCCTCCACTTT. This sequence encodes CASSFRGTGVGSPLHF.

The chain employs TRBV27 and TRBJ1-6, with D maybe TRBD1 (6 bases). The CDR3 runs to 16 residues. Germline V gene lookup returns CDR1 MNHEY and CDR2 SMNVEV (reference sequence). V was cut by 6 bases and J by 6 bases, with 18 bases left in between. This chain's CDR3 is CASRAGALAINSPLHF. The CDR3 DNA follows: TGTGCCAGCAGGGCGGGGGCCCTGGCAATTAATTCACCCCTCCACTTT.

This chain uses TRBV9 with TRBJ1-2, with TRBD1 matching over 9 bases. The CDR3 is 13 amino acids. In germline, CDR1 is SGDLS, CDR2 YYNGEE. The junction had 5 bases not matched to a gene; V was cut back by 4 bases and J by 7 bases. In nucleotides, the CDR3 is TGTGCCAGCAGCCCACAGGGGGCGCGTGGCTACACCTTC. Translation gives CASSPQGARGYTF.

This chain joins TRBV19 and TRBJ1-1; D is unclear. Looked up from germline, CDR1 is LNHDA and CDR2 is SQIVND (reference sequence). CDR3 size: 13 residues. V gave up 6 bases and J gave up 1 base, with 9 bases separating them. CDR3 protein: CASSPPENTEAFF. CDR3 DNA sequence: TGTGCCAGTAGCCCACCAGAGAACACTGAAGCTTTCTTT.

This chain joins TRBV5-1 and TRBJ2-1; the match to TRBD2 covers 16 bases. Trimming cost V 4 bases and J 9 bases; bases outside gene matches: 13. The CDR3 covers 18 residues. CDR1 is SGHRS and CDR2 is YFSETQ in the germline V gene. The CDR3 nucleotides read TGCGCCAGCAGCACTGCTCCCGGGACTAGCGGGGGGGCTAGTGAGCAGTTCTTC. Amino acids: CASSTAPGTSGGASEQFF.

This chain uses TRBV5-5 with TRBJ1-2; D is uncertain. Germline V gene data show CDR1 as SGHKS and CDR2 as YYEKEE (reference sequence). The V end lost 6 bases, the J end lost 3 bases, and 12 bases lay between the germline ends. The CDR3 totals 13 residues. In nucleotides, the CDR3 is TGTGCCAGCACCGCCCTCCGGCACTATGGCTACACCTTC. Translation: CASTALRHYGYTF.

This clone was recorded only once. The chain links TRBV6-1 to TRBJ2-1; D may correspond to TRBD1 or TRBD2 (5 bases each). This CDR3 contains 14 residues. V shed 3 bases and J shed 7 bases, with 13 bases lying between them. The germline V gene encodes CDR1 MNHNS and CDR2 SASEGT. This CDR3 is CASSEGTRGNEQFF. Here the CDR3 DNA reads TGTGCCAGCAGTGAGGGGACCCGTGGGAATGAGCAGTTCTTC.

The chain joins TRBV6-1 to TRBJ2-1, with D perhaps matching TRBD1 (6 bases). Trimming removed 0 bases from V and 4 bases from J, with 16 bases in between. This CDR3 comprises 17 residues. CDR1 is MNHNS and CDR2 is SASEGT in the germline V gene. The CDR3 here is CASSEARGQTIYNEQFF. The CDR3, as DNA: TGTGCCAGCAGTGAAGCGAGAGGACAGACCATTTACAATGAGCAGTTCTTC.

This clone appeared a single time. J is TRBJ2-2 and V is TRBV18; 12 nucleotides align to TRBD2. This CDR3 has 15 residues. With V trimmed by 5 bases and J by 6 bases, 4 bases remained unmatched. In germline, CDR1 is KGHSH, CDR2 LQKENI. In nucleotides, the CDR3 is TGTGCCAGCTCAGTGACTAGCGGGGGTTCCGGGGAGCTGTTTTTT. Translated: CASSVTSGGSGELFF.

This clone was seen just once. V and J are TRBV28 and TRBJ2-2; tentative D call: TRBD2 (5 bases). Germline CDR1 is MDHEN and CDR2 is SYDVKM. The CDR3 has 13 residues. Trimming took 7 bases from V and 3 from J, leaving 9 bases between them. This CDR3 reads CASIKRHTGELFF. In DNA, the CDR3 is TGTGCCAGCATCAAGCGGCACACCGGGGAGCTGTTTTTT.

For the CDR3, the DNA is TGTGCCAGCAGTGAGGGGACAGGGATTTTTAATCAGCCCCAGCATTTT. Translating it yields CASSEGTGIFNQPQHF. The V call is TRBV27, the J call TRBJ1-5; 9 nucleotides match TRBD1. Germline V gives CDR1 MNHEY, CDR2 SMNVEV (reference sequence). CDR3 size: 16 residues. The V and J ends lost 5 bases and 4 bases, in that order; junction bases with no gene match: 9.

The chain is built from TRBV7-2 and TRBJ2-7, with D perhaps assigned TRBD1 or TRBD2 (6 bases each). The CDR3 is made up of 16 amino acids. V was cut by 4 bases and J by 1 base, with 17 bases left in between. The germline gives CDR1 SGHTA, CDR2 FQGNSA. CDR3 residues: CASSSSAIGGSYEQYF. For the CDR3, the DNA is TGTGCCAGCAGCTCTTCTGCGATAGGGGGGTCCTACGAGCAGTACTTC.

The chain joins TRBV4-1 to TRBJ1-2; D not resolved. V was trimmed by 8 bases and J by 2 bases, leaving 12 bases between them. The CDR3 loop spans 13 amino acids. Germline V gives CDR1 MGHRA, CDR2 YSYEKL. CDR3 region: CASARLGNYGYTF. The CDR3 nucleotides read TGCGCCAGCGCTCGATTGGGAAACTATGGCTACACCTTC.

In its sample, this clone was seen once. The rearrangement links TRBV27 to TRBJ2-7, with D uncertain. Germline-derived CDR1 and CDR2 are MNHEY and SMNVEV (reference sequence). This CDR3 has 12 residues. The V gene lost 8 bases and the J gene lost 0 bases, with 8 bases spanning the gap. This CDR3 reads CASRSRSYEQYF. CDR3 in DNA: TGTGCCAGCCGCTCTCGCTCCTACGAGCAGTACTTC.

V gene TRBV7-2 combines with J gene TRBJ1-5, with D possibly being TRBD1 (5 bases). CDR1 is SGHTA and CDR2 is FQGNSA in the germline V gene. Trimming cost V 5 bases and J 4 bases, with 15 bases left between them. This CDR3 is built from 15 residues. CDR3 DNA: TGTGCCAGCAGCCCCCGGTGGGGGGATAATCAGCCCCAGCATTTT. Translating gives CASSPRWGDNQPQHF.

The rearrangement joins TRBV5-8 to TRBJ2-1; D possibly corresponds to TRBD1 (5 bases). The germline V gene encodes CDR1 SGHTS and CDR2 YDEGEE. CDR3 length: 12 amino acids. V dropped 4 bases and J dropped 10 bases, with 12 bases sitting between them. CDR3 nucleotide sequence: TGTGCCAGCAGCCAAGACAGAAAGGAGCAGTTCTTC. It specifies CASSQDRKEQFF.